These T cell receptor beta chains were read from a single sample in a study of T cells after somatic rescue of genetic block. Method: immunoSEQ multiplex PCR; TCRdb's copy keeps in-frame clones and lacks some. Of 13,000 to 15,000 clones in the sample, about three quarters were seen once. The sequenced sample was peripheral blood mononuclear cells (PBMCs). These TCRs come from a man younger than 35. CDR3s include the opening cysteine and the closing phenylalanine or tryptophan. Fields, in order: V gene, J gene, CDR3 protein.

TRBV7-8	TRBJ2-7	CASSLGGGLYEQYF
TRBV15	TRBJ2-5	CATGPGLAGASLRYAQYF
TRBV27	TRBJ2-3	CASRRSRVNTDTQYF
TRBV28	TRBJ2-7	CASSLRGAGGEQYF
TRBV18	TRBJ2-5	CASSPTSGGETQYF
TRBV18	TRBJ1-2	CASSPPGSRPPNYGYTF
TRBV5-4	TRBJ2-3	CASSLERQQGTDTQYF
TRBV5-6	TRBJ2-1	CASSSSSTSLNNEQFF
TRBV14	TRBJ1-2	CASSQDRNFYGYTF
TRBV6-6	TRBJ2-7	CASSSTRRGAYEQYF
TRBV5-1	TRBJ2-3	CASSLGQGPSTDTQYF
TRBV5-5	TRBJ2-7	CASSPPTAYEQYF
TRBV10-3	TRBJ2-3	CAISETPGLAGEADTQYF
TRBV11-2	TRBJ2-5	CASSLDLTGYQETQYF
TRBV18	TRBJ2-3	CASSPSILPGTDTQYF
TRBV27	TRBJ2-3	CASSLRGGWTDTQYF
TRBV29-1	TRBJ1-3	CSAWTFGNTIYF
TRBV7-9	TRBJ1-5	CASSLVGQGDQPQHF
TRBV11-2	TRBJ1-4	CASSSYEKLEKLFF
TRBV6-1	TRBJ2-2	CASSAPAGGNTGELFF
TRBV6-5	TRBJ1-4	CASRRRGRNEKLFF
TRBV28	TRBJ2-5	CASSSGETQYF
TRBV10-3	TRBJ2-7	CAISFVGLYEQYF
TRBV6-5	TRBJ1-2	CASSSVGQVYYGYTF
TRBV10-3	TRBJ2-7	CAIRVDDEQYF
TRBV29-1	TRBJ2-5	CSVRGIGETQYF
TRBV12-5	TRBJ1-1	CASGFFENTEAFF
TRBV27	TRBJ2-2	CASTRGSFSGELFF
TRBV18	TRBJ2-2	CASSPGTGVHGELFF
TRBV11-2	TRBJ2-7	CASTLRGRRGDEQYF
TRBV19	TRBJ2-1	CASSIDRGQSNEQFF
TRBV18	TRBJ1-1	CASSPGTEAFF
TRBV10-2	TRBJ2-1	CASSEWGNEQFF